This TCR beta chain was profiled in a study of cytomegalovirus exposure and HLA in healthy donors. This clone was detected a few times. CDR3 size: 14 residues. A multiplex PCR was run with 60 Vbeta primers and 13 Jbeta primers. Profiling relied on immunoSEQ multiplex PCR, and the TCRdb table lists in-frame clones only, not all of them. The sample carries 130,000 or so clones, roughly 80% recorded once. The V and J genes are TRBV12-2 and TRBJ2-5; the table's D call, TRBD2, has no DNA check behind it. The assigned J gene may be wrong: the sequence end matches TRBJ2-7 better. TRBV12-2 is described as a pseudogene. This sequence originates from a man younger than 40 in good health and CMV-seronegative. Sequencing was done on a sample of PBMCs. CDR3 protein: CASRLGLAGYEQYF. The CDR3 bases are TGTGCAAGTCGCTTGGGACTAGCAGGCTACGAGCAGTACTTC.